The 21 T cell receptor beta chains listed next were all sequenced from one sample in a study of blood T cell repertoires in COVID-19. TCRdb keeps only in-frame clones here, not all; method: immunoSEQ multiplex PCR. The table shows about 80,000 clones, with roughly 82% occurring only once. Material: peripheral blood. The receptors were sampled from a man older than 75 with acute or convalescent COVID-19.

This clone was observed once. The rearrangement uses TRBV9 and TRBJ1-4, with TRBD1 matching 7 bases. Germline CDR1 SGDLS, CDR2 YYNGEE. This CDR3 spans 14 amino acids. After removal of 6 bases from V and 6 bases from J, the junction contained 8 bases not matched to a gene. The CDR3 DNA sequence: TGTGCCAGCACCGGGCGACAGGGTGATGAAAAACTGTTTTTT. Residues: CASTGRQGDEKLFF.

CDR3 coding DNA: TGTGCCAGCAGCTTAGGGTACAGGGGAGATCAGCCCCAGCATTTT. Translation: CASSLGYRGDQPQHF. The chain uses TRBV7-8 and TRBJ1-5, with TRBD1 identical over 7 bases. Germline trimming cut 1 base from V and 5 bases from J; bases unmatched to any gene: 5. There are 15 residues in the CDR3. The germline CDR1 and CDR2 sequences are SGHVS and FQNEAQ.

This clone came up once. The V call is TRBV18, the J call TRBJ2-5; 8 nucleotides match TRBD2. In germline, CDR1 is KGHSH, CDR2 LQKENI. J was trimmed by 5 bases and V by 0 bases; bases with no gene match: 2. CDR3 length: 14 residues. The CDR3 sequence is CASSPPSSGETQYF. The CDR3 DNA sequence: TGTGCCAGCTCACCACCGTCTAGCGGGGAGACCCAGTACTTC.

The CDR3 sequence: CASSTQGGGNTEAFF. CDR3 in DNA: TGTGCCAGCAGCACCCAAGGGGGCGGGAACACTGAAGCTTTCTTT. This chain uses TRBV7-2 with TRBJ1-1; 7 nucleotides line up with TRBD1. CDR1 SGHTA and CDR2 FQGNSA come from the germline V gene. The CDR3 length is 15 residues. The ends lost 5 bases at V and 1 base at J; junction bases unmatched: 7.

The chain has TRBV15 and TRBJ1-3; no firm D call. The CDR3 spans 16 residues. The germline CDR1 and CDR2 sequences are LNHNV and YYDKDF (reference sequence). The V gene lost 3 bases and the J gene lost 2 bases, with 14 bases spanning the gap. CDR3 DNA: TGTGCCACCAGCAGGGCTCACCCTAGAACTGGAAACACCATATATTTT. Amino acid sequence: CATSRAHPRTGNTIYF.

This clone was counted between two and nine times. The CDR3 bases are TGTGCCAGCAGCCGGGGACAGATCGCCTCCTACGAGCAGTACTTC. It specifies CASSRGQIASYEQYF. The chain carries TRBV5-8 and TRBJ2-7; 7 bases are a match to TRBD1. Germline V gene data show CDR1 as SGHTS and CDR2 as YDEGEE. The CDR3 runs to 15 residues. V shed 4 bases and J 0 bases; nucleotides not matched to a gene: 7.

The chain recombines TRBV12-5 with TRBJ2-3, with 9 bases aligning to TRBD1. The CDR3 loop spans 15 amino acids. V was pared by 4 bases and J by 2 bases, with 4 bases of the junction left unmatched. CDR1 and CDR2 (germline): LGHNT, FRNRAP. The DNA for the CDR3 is TGTGCTAGTGGTTCCGGACAGGGGCCCACAGATACGCAGTATTTT. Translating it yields CASGSGQGPTDTQYF.

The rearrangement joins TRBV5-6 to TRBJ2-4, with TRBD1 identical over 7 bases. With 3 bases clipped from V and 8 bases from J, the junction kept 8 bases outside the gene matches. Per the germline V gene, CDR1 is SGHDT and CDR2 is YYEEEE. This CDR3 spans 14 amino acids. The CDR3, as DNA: TGTGCCAGCAGCTCGTCGGGACAGTCCCACATTCAGTACTTC. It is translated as CASSSSGQSHIQYF.

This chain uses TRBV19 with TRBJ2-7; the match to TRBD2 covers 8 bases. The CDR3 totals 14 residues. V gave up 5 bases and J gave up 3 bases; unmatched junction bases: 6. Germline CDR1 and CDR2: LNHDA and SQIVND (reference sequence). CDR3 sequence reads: CASSRRGGNYEQYF. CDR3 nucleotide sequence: TGTGCCAGTAGTCGACGGGGGGGAAACTACGAGCAGTACTTC.

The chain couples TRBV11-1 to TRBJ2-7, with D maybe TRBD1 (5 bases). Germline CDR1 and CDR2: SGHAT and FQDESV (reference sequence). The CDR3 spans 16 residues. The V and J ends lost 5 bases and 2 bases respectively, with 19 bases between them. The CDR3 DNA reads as TGTGCCAGCAGCCCATTTGGGGCAGGAACGGCCTACGAGCAGTACTTC. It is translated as CASSPFGAGTAYEQYF.

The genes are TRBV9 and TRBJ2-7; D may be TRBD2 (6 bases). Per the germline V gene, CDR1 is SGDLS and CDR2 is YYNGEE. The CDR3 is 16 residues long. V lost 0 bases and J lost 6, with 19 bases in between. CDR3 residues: CASSVEGGGGPVEQYF. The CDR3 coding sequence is TGTGCCAGCAGCGTAGAGGGTGGAGGAGGGCCGGTCGAGCAGTACTTC.

CDR3 in DNA: TGTGCCAGCAGCTTAGCGCGGGGCGGTCACACTGAAGCTTTCTTT. Translated, it gives CASSLARGGHTEAFF. This chain links TRBV7-2 with TRBJ1-1, with a weak D call TRBD1 (5 bases). V was pared by 0 bases and J by 3 bases, with 11 bases between. Germline V gene lookup returns CDR1 SGHTA and CDR2 FQGNSA. The CDR3 totals 15 residues.

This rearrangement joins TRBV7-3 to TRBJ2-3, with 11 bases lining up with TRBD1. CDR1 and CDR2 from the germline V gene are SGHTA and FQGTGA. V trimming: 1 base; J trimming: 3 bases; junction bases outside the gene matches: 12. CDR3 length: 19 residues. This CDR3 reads CASSLKRARGTGGTDTQYF. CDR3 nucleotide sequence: TGTGCCAGCAGCTTAAAAAGGGCGAGGGGGACAGGGGGGACAGATACGCAGTATTTT.

The CDR3 DNA reads as TGTGCCTGGGACCGGGGGTACCAAGAGACCCAGTACTTC. This codes for CAWDRGYQETQYF. The chain couples TRBV30 to TRBJ2-5; D possibly corresponds to TRBD2 (6 bases). The CDR3 runs 13 residues. Germline CDR1 GTSNPN, CDR2 SVGIG (reference sequence). Trimming left V 5 bases short and J 0 bases short, with 10 bases between.

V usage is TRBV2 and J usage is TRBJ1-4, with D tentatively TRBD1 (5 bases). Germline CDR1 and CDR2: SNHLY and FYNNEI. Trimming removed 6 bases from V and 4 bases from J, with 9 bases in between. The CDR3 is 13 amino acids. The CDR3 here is CASRWQGNEKLFF. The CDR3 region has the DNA TGTGCCAGCAGGTGGCAGGGTAATGAAAAACTGTTTTTT.

The CDR3 DNA sequence: TGTGCCAGCAGCCTACACAGGGAGAACTATGGCTACACCTTC. Translating gives CASSLHRENYGYTF. V is TRBV6-5 and J is TRBJ1-2; TRBD1 is a possible D gene (6 bases). Trimming took 6 bases from V and 2 from J, leaving 13 bases between them. The CDR3 totals 14 residues. Germline V lookup: CDR1 MNHEY, CDR2 SVGAGI.

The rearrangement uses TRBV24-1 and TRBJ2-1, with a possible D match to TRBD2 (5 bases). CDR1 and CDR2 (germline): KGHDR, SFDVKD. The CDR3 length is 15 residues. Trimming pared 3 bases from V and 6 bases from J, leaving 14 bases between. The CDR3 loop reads CATSDASPDTNEQFF. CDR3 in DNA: TGTGCCACCAGTGATGCTAGCCCAGACACCAATGAGCAGTTCTTC.

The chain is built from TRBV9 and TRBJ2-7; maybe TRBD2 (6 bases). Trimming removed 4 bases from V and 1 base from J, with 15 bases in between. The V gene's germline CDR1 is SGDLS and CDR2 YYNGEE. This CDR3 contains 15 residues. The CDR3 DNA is TGTGCCAGCAGCTCAAGTGCGGGGTTATCCTACGAGCAGTACTTC. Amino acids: CASSSSAGLSYEQYF. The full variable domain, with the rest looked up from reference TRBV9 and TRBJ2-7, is DSGVTQTPKHLITATGQRVTLRCSPRSGDLSVYWYQQSLDQGLQFLIQYYNGEERAKGNILERFSAQQFPDLHSELNLSSLELGDSALYFCASSSSAGLSYEQYFGPGTRLTVT.

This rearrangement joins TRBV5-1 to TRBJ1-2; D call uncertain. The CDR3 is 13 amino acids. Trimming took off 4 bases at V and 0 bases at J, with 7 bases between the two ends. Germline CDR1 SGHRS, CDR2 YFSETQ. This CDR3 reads CASSRRANYGYTF. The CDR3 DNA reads TGCGCCAGCAGCCGGAGGGCTAACTATGGCTACACCTTC. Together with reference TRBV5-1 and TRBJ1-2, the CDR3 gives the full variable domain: KAGVTQTPRYLIKTRGQQVTLSCSPISGHRSVSWYQQTPGQGLQFLFEYFSETQRNKGNFPGRFSGRQFSNSRSEMNVSTLELGDSALYLCASSRRANYGYTFGSGTRLTVV.

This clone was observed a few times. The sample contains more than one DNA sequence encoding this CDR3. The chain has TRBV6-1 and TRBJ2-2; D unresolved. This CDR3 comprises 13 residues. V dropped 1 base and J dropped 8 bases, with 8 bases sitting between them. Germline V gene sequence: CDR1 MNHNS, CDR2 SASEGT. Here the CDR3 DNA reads TGTGCCAGCAGTGAAGGTCTAGTAGGGGAGCTGTTTTTT. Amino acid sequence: CASSEGLVGELFF.

The CDR3 is CASSPPGQTNYGYTF. DNA of the CDR3: TGTGCCAGCAGCCCTCCGGGACAAACTAACTATGGCTACACCTTC. The rearrangement uses TRBV5-4 and TRBJ1-2; D might be TRBD1 (6 bases). The CDR3 sequence is 15 residues long. The V end lost 4 bases, the J end lost 0 bases, and 13 bases lay between the germline ends. Per germline, CDR1 SGHNT and CDR2 YYREEE (reference sequence).